This is a list of T cell receptor beta chains from one sample in a study of T cell responses to AZD1222 COVID-19 vaccine. Here immunoSEQ multiplex PCR was the method, and the copy in TCRdb shows in-frame clones only, minus some. This table has around 130,000 clones, about 90% appearing once. This specimen consisted of peripheral blood, obtained on day 0 of MenACWY control vaccination. These TCRs come from an adult in good health. CDR3s include the opening cysteine and the closing phenylalanine or tryptophan. Each record gives: J gene, D gene, V gene, clone size, CDR3 protein, CDR3 DNA. A D gene is named only where the DNA matches it firmly. Expanded clones get a size class; other rows say once, few or many, or leave the size out.

TRBJ1-5,.,TRBV28,once,CASSLSRLAGPGVSNQPQHF,TGTGCCAGCAGTTTATCCCGATTGGCAGGGCCAGGGGTTAGCAATCAGCCCCAGCATTTT
TRBJ2-7,TRBD2,TRBV18,.,CASSPPPSGLYEQYF,TGTGCCAGCTCACCACCCCCTAGCGGTCTGTACGAGCAGTACTTC
TRBJ1-1,.,TRBV6-5,.,CASTRAGNTEAFF,TGTGCCAGCACTCGGGCCGGGAACACTGAAGCTTTCTTT
TRBJ2-5,TRBD2,TRBV5-1,.,CASSLGLAGSGSETQYF,TGCGCCAGCAGCTTGGGCCTAGCGGGGAGCGGGTCAGAGACCCAGTACTTC
TRBJ2-7,.,TRBV7-9,.,CASSLDRDPEYF,TGTGCCAGCAGCTTAGACCGGGACCCCGAGTACTTC
TRBJ1-5,.,TRBV28,.,CASSLRDNNQPQHF,TGTGCCAGCAGTTTACGGGACAATAATCAGCCCCAGCATTTT
TRBJ1-5,.,TRBV9,.,CASSAGDTYNQPQHF,TGTGCCAGCAGCGCGGGGGACACCTACAATCAGCCCCAGCATTTT
TRBJ2-1,TRBD2,TRBV7-9,.,CASSPAGGDYNEQFF,TGTGCCAGCAGCCCAGCGGGAGGCGATTACAATGAGCAGTTCTTC
TRBJ2-4,TRBD1,TRBV28,.,CASRFAGTGDQNIQYF,TGTGCCAGCAGGTTCGCCGGGACAGGGGATCAAAACATTCAGTACTTC
TRBJ1-1,TRBD1,TRBV2,.,CASSADRANTEAFF,TGTGCCAGCAGTGCGGACAGGGCGAACACTGAAGCTTTCTTT
TRBJ2-1,.,TRBV15,.,CATSRDPEGSDEQFF,TGTGCCACCAGCAGAGATCCTGAAGGTAGCGATGAGCAGTTCTTC
TRBJ2-7,.,TRBV25-1,.,CASSGVSSYEQYF,TGTGCCAGCAGTGGGGTCAGCTCCTACGAGCAGTACTTC
TRBJ1-2,.,TRBV5-6,.,CASRSMGNYGYTF,TGTGCCAGCAGGTCGATGGGGAACTATGGCTACACCTTC
TRBJ2-2,TRBD2,TRBV7-8,.,CASSLGIVRGARNTGELFF,TGTGCCAGCAGCTTAGGAATCGTGCGGGGGGCCCGCAACACCGGGGAGCTGTTTTTT
TRBJ2-5,.,TRBV2,.,CASSPQGAGETQYF,TGTGCCAGCAGCCCGCAAGGGGCGGGGGAGACCCAGTACTTC
TRBJ1-2,TRBD1,TRBV5-5,.,CASSRQGVNYGYTF,TGTGCCAGCAGCCGACAGGGGGTTAACTATGGCTACACCTTC
TRBJ1-5,.,TRBV19,.,CASSIPGQLTSQPQHF,TGTGCCAGTAGTATTCCCGGACAGCTAACTTCTCAGCCCCAGCATTTT
TRBJ2-1,.,TRBV6-4,.,CASSHKILSSYNEQFF,TGTGCCAGCAGTCACAAAATCCTGAGCTCCTACAATGAGCAGTTCTTC